The present entry profiles one T cell receptor beta chain with its context. There is no known antigen for this receptor. Base quality data are lacking; no much larger clone is found one base away. From the germline V gene (reference sequence), CDR1 is WNHNN and CDR2 is SYGVQD. The CDR3, cysteine through phenylalanine, is 15 amino acids long. The entry retains the CDR3 DNA only, 45 bases that are in frame from base 1. V is pared back by 4 bases and J by 6 bases, with 16 bases lying between the germline termini. This entry comes from a study of shared T cell receptors in the human thymus (dated by TCRdb to the early 2020s). In the study overall: The study examined how the human thymus generates shared, self-reactive T-cell receptor alpha chains.

The library relied on the immunoSEQ multiplex PCR assay. The clones in this table, taken by TCRdb from immuneACCESS, are in-frame only. Not every clone is retained; where verified, under half of the shortfall comes from an unresolved V gene, and the cause of the rest is unknown. In all, the sample holds almost 550,000 clones, and approximately 80% of those were seen once. More than 0.01% of the sample comes from the top ten. These data are also associated with another study on human thymus T cells. The second study's authors report: The donors were immunologically healthy infants in Finland who had open corrective cardiac surgery for congenital heart defects. Thymus tissue was collected as surgical resects that were removed during corrective cardiac surgery. V and J gene segment usage appeared biased in both thymic and peripheral blood repertoires. The related research found that thymic TCR repertoires overlapped highly between unrelated individuals. The study used eight infant thymus samples plus four related peripheral blood samples to characterize TCR alpha and beta repertoires. The infant donors were about 6 to 244 days old, and the cohort included six or seven males and a couple of females. Thymocytes were mechanically released from the tissue and were stored as pellets of about 10-30 million cells at -70 degrees C. Genomic DNA was extracted from frozen cell pellets with a QIAsymphony instrument. The immunoSEQ multiplex PCR assay was used to amplify the TCRB and TCRAD loci from a standardized quantity of quality-controlled genomic DNA. Amplicons spanned the V(D)J region at a length sufficient to cover the CDR3 and identify V and J genes. The amplicons were sequenced on an Illumina platform via the commercial immunoSEQ service. Primer bias and sequencing errors were corrected as previously described, and TCRAD and TCRB definitions were based on the IMGT database. The repertoires were analysed using immunoSEQ Analyzer 3.0 and VDJTools for basic statistics, V/J segment usage, diversity estimates, rarefaction and pairwise overlap. Diversity was estimated with Chao1, ChaoE, Efron-Thisted, Shannon and inverse Simpson indices, and also on datasets down-sampled to the smallest sample. Repertoire overlap was determined by strict matching of CDR3 nucleotide sequence, V gene and J gene, and Jaccard-based multidimensional scaling clustering was applied. Thymus samples yielded on average roughly 840,000 unique TCRB clonotypes, compared with 80,000 to 95,000 from blood samples.

The TCR comes from a boy in the first two years of life with a congenital heart defect. Donor details come from another sample of the same person, matched by shared clones. Material: thymocytes. The rearranged segments are TRBV10-1 and TRBJ2-1; the D gene is perhaps TRBD2, on 5 matching bases. The nucleotides read TGCGCCAGCAGTGGGACCGGCGGGCCCGGCAATGAGCAGTTCTTC. Translated, it reads CASSGTGGPGNEQFF.